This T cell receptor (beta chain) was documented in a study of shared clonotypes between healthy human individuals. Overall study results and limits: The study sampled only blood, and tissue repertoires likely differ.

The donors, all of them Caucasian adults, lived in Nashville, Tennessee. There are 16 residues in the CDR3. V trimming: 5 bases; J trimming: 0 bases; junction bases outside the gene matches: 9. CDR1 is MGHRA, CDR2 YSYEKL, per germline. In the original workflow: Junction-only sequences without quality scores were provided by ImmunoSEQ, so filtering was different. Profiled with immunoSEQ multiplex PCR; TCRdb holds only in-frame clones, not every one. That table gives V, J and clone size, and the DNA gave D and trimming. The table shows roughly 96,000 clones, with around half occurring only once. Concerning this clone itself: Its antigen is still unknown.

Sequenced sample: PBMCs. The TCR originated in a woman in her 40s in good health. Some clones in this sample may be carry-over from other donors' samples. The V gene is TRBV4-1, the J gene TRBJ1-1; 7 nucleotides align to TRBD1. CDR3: CASSTRTGRLNTEAFF. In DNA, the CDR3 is TGCGCCAGCAGCACACGGACAGGCCGGCTGAACACTGAAGCTTTCTTT.